The source of this T cell receptor beta chain is a study of CD8 T cells in Susac syndrome. Purification of the CD8+ and CD4+ T cells relied on negative isolation, and TEMRA cells underwent FACS enrichment. V was trimmed by 2 bases and J by 10 bases, leaving 14 bases between them. The CDR3 covers 12 residues. In germline, CDR1 is GTSNPN, CDR2 SVGIG (reference sequence). Reverse transcription of roughly 0.45 to 1 ug RNA used random hexamers. Amplification of TCR beta CDR3 across 54 Vbeta and 13 Jbeta was performed with immunoSEQ multiplex PCR. TCRdb reprocessed the immunoSEQ multiplex PCR reads with MiXCR, giving one entry per CDR3 protein. The table records about 200,000 distinct CDR3 sequences, roughly 94% of them present only once.

The sequence derives from a human donor in good health. This sequence joins TRBV30 and TRBJ1-1; D not resolved. The specimen sequenced was CD4+ T cells from PBMCs. Here the CDR3 DNA reads TGTGCCTGGAGTCCAACGACTTGGAGAGCTTTCTTT. Amino acids: CAWSPTTWRAFF.